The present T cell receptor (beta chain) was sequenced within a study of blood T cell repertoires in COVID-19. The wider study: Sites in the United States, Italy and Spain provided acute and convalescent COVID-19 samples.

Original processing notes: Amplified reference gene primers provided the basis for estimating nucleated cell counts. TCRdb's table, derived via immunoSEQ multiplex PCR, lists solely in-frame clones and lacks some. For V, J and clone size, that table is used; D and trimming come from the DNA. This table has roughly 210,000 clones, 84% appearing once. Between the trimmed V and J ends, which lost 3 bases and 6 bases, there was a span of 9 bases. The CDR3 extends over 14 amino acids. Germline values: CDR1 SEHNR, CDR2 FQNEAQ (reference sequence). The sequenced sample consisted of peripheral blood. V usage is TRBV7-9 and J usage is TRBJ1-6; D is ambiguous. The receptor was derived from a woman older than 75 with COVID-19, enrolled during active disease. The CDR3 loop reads CASSFTAGNSPLHF. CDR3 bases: TGTGCCAGCAGCTTTACTGCGGGTAATTCACCCCTCCACTTT.